Included here is one T cell receptor (beta chain) sequence, with context. Antigen specificity is unknown. Using immunoSEQ multiplex PCR, the repertoire was profiled, and TCRdb retains in-frame clones only, with some absent. The sample comprises roughly 2.1 million clones, around 93% of which are singletons, and more than 1.5% rests with the top ten. The data derive from a study of shared clonotypes between healthy human individuals. Study results and limitations: The four-donor shared clonotypes exceeded non-shared clonotypes in generation probability, with non-shared ones scoring lower. When naive CD4 clonotypes were compared across a handful of donors, roughly 4.9% were shared.

Naive-designated CD8 cells lacked CD45RO, were positively enriched for CCR7, and omitted terminally differentiated effector memory CD45RA+ cells. The source is a young man in good health. Some clones in this sample may be carry-over from other donors' samples. Sequenced material: naive CD8+ T cells from PBMCs.

As DNA, the CDR3 is TGTGCCAGCAGGACGACAGGAAACACCATATATTTT. Encoded protein: CASRTTGNTIYF. This chain links TRBV25-1 with TRBJ1-3, with no clear D. V was cut by 6 bases and J by 4 bases, with 7 bases left in between. The CDR3 totals 12 residues. The germline CDR1 and CDR2 sequences are MGHDK and SYGVNS.